This TCR beta chain was recovered during a study of neurological immune-mediated disorders (dated by TCRdb to between 2018 and 2021). Concerning the study at large: The study compared peripheral blood TCR-beta repertoires of HTLV-I-associated myelopathy (HAM/TSP) patients, multiple sclerosis patients and healthy controls using UMI-based sequencing. The cohort included roughly 71 subjects: about 15 with HAM/TSP, approximately 35 with multiple sclerosis, and roughly 20 healthy controls. Alongside PBMC samples, the set of about 100 TCR-beta libraries contained longitudinal samples, technical triplicates, and paired CD4+ and CD8+ T-cell subsets that had been sorted. General findings and caveats noted by the study authors: TCR clonal expansion was highest in HAM/TSP patients and lowest in MS patients, with MS patients falling below even healthy controls. No identical CDR3 amino acid sequences were shared among expanded clones across subjects, suggesting private TCR-beta repertoires in all groups.

This clonotype was seen many times. Its target antigen remains unknown. Base qualities were left out, and no much larger clone turns up one base away. V is cut back by 3 bases and J by 1 base, with 11 bases in the junction unmatched. From cysteine to phenylalanine, the CDR3 is 19 amino acids long. Kept here is only the CDR3 DNA, which spans 57 bases and is read in frame from base 1. As encoded in the germline V gene, CDR1 is LGHNA while CDR2 is YNFKEQ. cDNA was synthesized by template-switch 5'RACE using a primer with a 10-nucleotide random unique molecular identifier that tagged each TCR transcript. Over 170 million TCR-beta sequences, covering 15-18 subjects, were produced in each sequencing run. The RNeasy kit was used for extraction of total RNA. TCR-beta VDJ regions were amplified with primers for the TCR constant region and the 5'RACE anchor, using the KAPA Real-time Library Amplification kit. Sample indexes and Illumina adaptors were added in a first PCR, after which library yield was increased in a second PCR. The roughly 650 bp TCR product was size-selected on a 2% E-gel SizeSelection system after Ampure bead purification. Library quality was checked on a Bioanalyzer, concentration was measured with Qubit, and libraries were quantified with the Kapa Library Quantification kit before pooling. An Illumina HiSeq 2500 was used to sequence the libraries paired-end at 2 x 150 bp. To increase sequence diversity, roughly 24-32% phiX was spiked into each library pool. In the authors' own workflow: The quality-filtered reads were processed with the UMI-based MiGEC pipeline, whose error correction step removed more than 80% of the raw TCR sequences. IMGT germline references were used for alignment of VDJ genes, and clonotypes were defined by a unique CDR3 amino acid sequence together with V-J genes. Clonal expansion, Shannon diversity and CDR3 relatedness (CalcPairwiseDistances, ClusterSamples) were evaluated with VDJtools, and phylogenetic trees were built with CLCbio workbench. Using coefficient-of-variation modelling across technical triplicates, the study counted a clone as expanded if it had at least 8 unique UMIs. The public sequencing data were trimmed at Q25 with fastp and processed into clonotypes with MiXCR by TCRdb, which kept only in-frame beta chains. Records with the same CDR3 protein are collapsed into one entry carrying the most frequent genes and DNA. TCRdb's processing, not the authors', yielded these V and J calls. The sample table records about 14,000 distinct CDR3 sequences; about 10% of these occur just once. The biggest ten clones account for approximately 24% of the sample.

Blood bank volunteers in Maryland, USA served as the healthy controls. For the unsorted PBMC libraries, 2 million PBMCs were stored in RNAlater at -80 degrees C until RNA extraction and were used to generate the libraries. Peripheral blood underwent Ficoll-Hypaque density gradient centrifugation to isolate PBMCs, which were then cryopreserved in liquid nitrogen. Sequencing was done on a sample of PBMCs. The chain is encoded by TRBV4-2 joined to TRBJ2-2; 10 bases in the middle match TRBD2. The sequence came from a woman aged 40 to 55 in good health. The CDR3 sequence is CASSQEALRTSGNTGELFF. The DNA is TGTGCCAGCAGCCAGGAGGCCCTAAGGACTAGCGGGAACACCGGGGAGCTGTTTTTT.